This T cell receptor (beta chain) was sequenced during a study of shared clonotypes between healthy human individuals. Broader study findings: The rarefaction results pointed to incomplete sorted-subset sequencing despite large depth. Memory subsets generally showed smaller estimated richness than naive subsets did.

There were only Caucasian adults among the donors, and all lived in Nashville, Tennessee. Notes on this clone: Its antigen is as yet unknown.

Clones were sequenced by immunoSEQ multiplex PCR, and TCRdb holds only the in-frame ones, with some missing. The sample has some 1.4 million clones; 96% are singletons. The clonotype was recovered from a young man in good health. Material for sequencing was naive CD4+ T cells sorted from blood. Subset given: CD45RA+ positively selected.

CDR3 residues: CASSFVTYEETQYF. The CDR3 DNA reads as TGTGCCAGCAGCTTCGTGACATATGAAGAGACCCAGTACTTC. The rearrangement links TRBV7-9 to TRBJ2-5; D gene unclear. The V gene's germline CDR1 is SEHNR and CDR2 FQNEAQ (reference sequence). The CDR3 is made up of 14 amino acids. V was shortened by 3 bases and J by 3 bases, with 11 bases between the two germline ends.